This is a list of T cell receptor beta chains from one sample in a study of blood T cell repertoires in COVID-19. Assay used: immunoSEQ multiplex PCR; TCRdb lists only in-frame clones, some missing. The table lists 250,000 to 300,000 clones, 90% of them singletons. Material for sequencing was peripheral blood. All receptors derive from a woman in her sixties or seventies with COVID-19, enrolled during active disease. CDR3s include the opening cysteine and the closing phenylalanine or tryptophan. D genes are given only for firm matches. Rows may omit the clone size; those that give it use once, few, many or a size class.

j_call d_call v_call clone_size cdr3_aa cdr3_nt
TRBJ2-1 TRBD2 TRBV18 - CASSRVLRGDGSYNEQFF TGTGCCAGCTCACGAGTCCTCCGGGGGGATGGTTCCTACAATGAGCAGTTCTTC
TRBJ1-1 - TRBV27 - CASSLGGSGTEAFF TGTGCCAGCAGTTTGGGGGGATCGGGCACTGAAGCTTTCTTT
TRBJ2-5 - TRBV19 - CASSFRETQYF TGTGCCAGTAGTTTTCGGGAGACCCAGTACTTC
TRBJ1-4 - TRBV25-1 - CASRGGLSNEKLFF TGTGCCAGCAGGGGGGGACTGTCTAATGAAAAACTGTTTTTT
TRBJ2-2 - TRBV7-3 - CASSKDRNTGELFF TGTGCCAGCAGCAAAGACAGGAACACCGGGGAGCTGTTTTTT
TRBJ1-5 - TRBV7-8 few CASSQPGDPASNQPQHF TGTGCCAGCAGCCAGCCGGGGGACCCGGCCAGCAATCAGCCCCAGCATTTT
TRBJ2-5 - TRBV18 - CASSPPAGSDDQYF TGTGCCAGCTCACCACCGGCAGGTAGCGATGACCAGTACTTC
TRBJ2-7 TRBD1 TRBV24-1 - CATSDLDRGDYEQYF TGTGCCACCAGTGATTTGGACAGGGGCGACTACGAGCAGTACTTC
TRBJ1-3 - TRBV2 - CASSNGRARRNTIYF TGTGCCAGCAGTAATGGACGGGCGAGGAGGAACACCATATATTTT
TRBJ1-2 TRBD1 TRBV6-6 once CASSYIRGREGYTF TGTGCCAGCAGTTATATCAGGGGGCGGGAGGGCTACACCTTC
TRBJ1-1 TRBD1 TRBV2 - CASTVDRSNTEAFF TGTGCCAGCACGGTGGACAGGTCGAACACTGAAGCTTTCTTT
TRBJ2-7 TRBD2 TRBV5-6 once CASFLAGGGYEQYF TGTGCCAGCTTTCTAGCGGGGGGCGGCTACGAGCAGTACTTC
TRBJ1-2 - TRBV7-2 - CASSLAGPGAGGYTF TGTGCCAGCAGCTTAGCTGGGCCAGGGGCCGGGGGCTACACCTTC
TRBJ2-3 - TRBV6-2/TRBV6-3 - CASSYVGVVSDTQYF TGTGCCAGCAGTTACGTAGGGGTAGTGTCAGATACGCAGTATTTT